Sequencing of this T cell receptor (beta chain) was carried out in a study of T cell responses to AZD1222 COVID-19 vaccine. Overall study results and limits: The peak T cell response came first, and repertoires were sampled only after it. Among the donors, most were white British and more were female, and clonal diversity was possibly underestimated.

This CDR3 has 16 residues. V gave up 3 bases and J gave up 4 bases; unmatched junction bases: 8. Germline V CDR1 and CDR2: KGHSH, LQKENI. In the case of this clone: The antigen remains unidentified.

The protocol was immunoSEQ multiplex PCR, while the TCRdb copy is restricted to in-frame clones and leaves out a portion. The sample records 200,000 or so clones, 80% to 95% being singletons. Pooling of second doses given at about 4 or about 12 weeks was done. V and J are TRBV18 and TRBJ1-2; TRBD1 matches at 10 bases. Here the sequenced sample was peripheral blood, taken 28 days after the second AZD1222 dose. The receptor was isolated from an adult who received the AZD1222 COVID-19 vaccine. Written as DNA, the CDR3 is TGTGCCAGCTCACCGGGACAGGGGCAGAATCTCTATGGCTACACCTTC. Translating gives CASSPGQGQNLYGYTF.